Each of the 17 T cell receptor beta chains below was sequenced from the same sample in a study of control samples from healthy donors and cancer patients (dated by TCRdb to 2020 to 2022). Library preparation employed the immunoSEQ multiplex PCR assay. Here the immuneACCESS table is served through TCRdb, limited to in-frame sequences with V and J called. Missing clones are a known gap in these copies; in checked studies unresolved V genes cover under half, and the rest lacks a known reason. The sample table shows around 170,000 clones, and around 87% are seen once. Roughly 1.5% of the sample is in the top ten clones. Sequenced material: blood. The receptors stem from a woman in her 50s in good health.

V gene TRBV10-3 combines with J gene TRBJ1-6, with 7 bases aligning to TRBD1. J gave up 9 bases and V 5 bases, and 4 bases lay outside the gene matches. The germline V gene has CDR1 ENHRY and CDR2 SYGVKD. The CDR3 length is 13 residues. The CDR3 bases are TGTGCCATCAGTAGCGACAGGGTTTCACCCCTCCACTTT. This sequence encodes CAISSDRVSPLHF.

The chain employs TRBV3-1 (or the pseudogene TRBV3-2) and TRBJ1-1, with TRBD1 matching 11 bases. J was trimmed by 4 bases and V by 4 bases; bases with no gene match: 5. Germline CDR1 and CDR2: LGHDT and YNNKEL (reference sequence). This CDR3 is 15 amino acids long. The CDR3 DNA follows: TGTGCCAGCAGCCTTATCGGGACAGGGGGCACTGAAGCTTTCTTT. Protein sequence: CASSLIGTGGTEAFF.

The V and J genes are TRBV7-9 and TRBJ1-2; tentatively, D is TRBD1 (5 bases). The germline CDR1 and CDR2 sequences are SEHNR and FQNEAQ (reference sequence). The CDR3 runs 14 residues. V lost 8 bases, J lost 5 bases, and 18 bases lay in between. The CDR3 protein is CASGRTREPYGYTF. CDR3 sequence (DNA): TGTGCCAGCGGGAGGACACGGGAACCATATGGCTACACCTTC.

The CDR3 here is CASSSTALAGGPGELFF. CDR3 sequence (DNA): TGCGCCAGCAGCTCGACCGCCCTAGCGGGAGGGCCCGGGGAGCTGTTTTTT. The V gene is TRBV5-1, the J gene TRBJ2-2; the match to TRBD2 covers 12 bases. V lost 3 bases and J lost 6; bases outside the gene matches: 9. The germline gives CDR1 SGHRS, CDR2 YFSETQ. CDR3 length: 17 residues.

The rearrangement uses TRBV20-1 and TRBJ2-3; TRBD1 matches at 8 bases. The CDR3 totals 11 residues. The V gene's germline CDR1 is DFQATT and CDR2 SNEGSKA (reference sequence). The CDR3 sequence is CQGATTDTQYF. As DNA, the CDR3 is TGCCAGGGGGCTACCACAGATACGCAGTATTTT.

The J gene is TRBJ1-5, the V gene TRBV6-6; D gene ambiguous. The CDR3 length is 15 residues. Germline CDR1 MNHNY, CDR2 SVGAGI (reference sequence). The V gene lost 2 bases and the J gene lost 1 base, with 9 bases spanning the gap. The CDR3 DNA reads TGTGCCAGCAGTTACAGTGGTGACAGCAATCAGCCCCAGCATTTT. Translating gives CASSYSGDSNQPQHF.

The chain uses TRBV7-2 and TRBJ1-6, with D unresolved. The V gene lost 10 bases and the J gene lost 8 bases, with 12 bases spanning the gap. Germline V lookup: CDR1 SGHTA, CDR2 FQGNSA. The CDR3 is 12 amino acids. Here the CDR3 reads CATKSGDSPLHF. The DNA of the CDR3 is TGTGCCACCAAGTCAGGTGATTCACCCCTCCACTTT.

V gene TRBV5-1 combines with J gene TRBJ1-1, with TRBD1 identical over 8 bases. CDR1 is SGHRS, CDR2 YFSETQ, per germline. The CDR3 contains 13 residues. The V and J ends lost 2 bases and 8 bases, in that order; junction bases with no gene match: 5. CDR3 in amino acids: CASSFGQGTEAFF. The CDR3 DNA sequence: TGCGCCAGCAGCTTCGGACAGGGAACGGAAGCTTTCTTT.

This clone was counted a single time. The chain combines TRBV13 with TRBJ2-5; weak D call: TRBD1 (6 bases). Trimming removed 5 bases from V and 5 bases from J, with 18 bases in between. CDR1 is PRHDT and CDR2 is FYEKMQ in the germline V gene (reference sequence). The CDR3 length is 15 residues. CDR3 coding DNA: TGTGCCAGCAGCCCCCCGGCGCAGGGGTATGAGACCCAGTACTTC. This codes for CASSPPAQGYETQYF.

J is TRBJ1-6 and V is TRBV28; 8 bases align to TRBD1. Germline assignment: CDR1 MDHEN and CDR2 SYDVKM. The CDR3 runs 17 residues. The V segment lost 6 bases and the J segment 1 base; nucleotides outside the gene matches: 8. CDR3 in DNA: TGTGCCAGCAGGATTGGACAGGGTCTATCCTATAATTCACCCCTCCACTTT. Translated, it gives CASRIGQGLSYNSPLHF. Full variable domain (remainder filled in from reference TRBV28 and TRBJ1-6): DVKVTQSSRYLVKRTGEKVFLECVQDMDHENMFWYRQDPGLGLRLIYFSYDVKMKEKGDIPEGYSVSREKKERFSLILESASTNQTSMYLCASRIGQGLSYNSPLHFGNGTRLTVT.

This clone was seen a single time. The CDR3 sequence is CASSETGGHGYTF. CDR3 in DNA: TGTGCCAGCAGTGAAACAGGGGGCCATGGCTACACCTTC. The chain is built from TRBV2 and TRBJ1-2, with TRBD1 matching over 9 bases. This CDR3 spans 13 amino acids. Germline trimming cut 2 bases from V and 6 bases from J; bases unmatched to any gene: 1. CDR1 is SNHLY, CDR2 FYNNEI, per germline. Full variable domain (missing parts from reference TRBV2 and TRBJ1-2): EPEVTQTPSHQVTQMGQEVILRCVPISNHLYFYWYRQILGQKVEFLVSFYNNEISEKSEIFDDQFSVERPDGSNFTLKIRSTKLEDSAMYFCASSETGGHGYTFGSGTRLTVV.

The chain links TRBV24-1 to TRBJ2-3; 10 bases are a match to TRBD2. The CDR3 consists of 15 residues. Germline V gene data show CDR1 as KGHDR and CDR2 as SFDVKD. V shed 10 bases, J shed 2 bases, and the junction held 8 bases outside the gene matches. The CDR3 sequence is CATSRAGGNTDTQYF. The DNA of the CDR3 is TGTGCCACTTCCCGAGCGGGGGGGAACACAGATACGCAGTATTTT.

This clone has just a few counts. The genes are TRBV7-3 and TRBJ2-7; D call uncertain. Germline V gene data show CDR1 as SGHTA and CDR2 as FQGTGA. The CDR3 sequence is 15 residues long. Trimming stripped 0 bases from V and 0 bases from J, with 9 bases between. The DNA for the CDR3 is TGTGCCAGCAGCTTAACGTCCGGCCTCTCCTACGAGCAGTACTTC. Residues: CASSLTSGLSYEQYF.

This clone was seen just once. V is TRBV30 and J is TRBJ1-1, with D perhaps matching TRBD1 (5 bases). Trimming pared 2 bases from V and 11 bases from J, leaving 18 bases between. CDR1 and CDR2 from the germline V gene are GTSNPN and SVGIG (reference sequence). This CDR3 is built from 13 residues. CDR3 loop: CAWSLIRGTSAFF. DNA for the CDR3: TGTGCCTGGAGTCTAATACGGGGGACGTCTGCTTTCTTT.

A single count supports this clone. The genes are TRBV27 and TRBJ1-3; D remains ambiguous. CDR3 length: 15 residues. Germline CDR1 MNHEY, CDR2 SMNVEV (reference sequence). V was pared by 6 bases and J by 0 bases, with 12 bases between. The CDR3 here is CASSPDGNSGNTIYF. In DNA, the CDR3 is TGTGCCAGCAGCCCGGACGGGAACTCTGGAAACACCATATATTTT.

The chain is built from TRBV12-3 or TRBV12-4 and TRBJ2-7, with D tentatively TRBD1 (6 bases). This CDR3 comprises 13 residues. V was pared by 3 bases and J by 5 bases, with 11 bases between. CDR3 region: CASSFGRGNEQYF. The CDR3 DNA reads TGTGCCAGCAGTTTTGGCAGGGGCAACGAGCAGTACTTC.

This rearrangement joins TRBV4-2 to TRBJ1-4; 9 bases are a match to TRBD1. Germline lookup yields CDR1 LGHNA and CDR2 YNFKEQ. The CDR3 sequence is 14 residues long. Trimming took 5 bases from V and 10 from J; bases not matched to a gene: 8. The CDR3 loop is CASSDRDRELKLFF. DNA for the CDR3: TGTGCCAGCAGCGACCGGGACAGGGAGTTAAAACTGTTTTTT.